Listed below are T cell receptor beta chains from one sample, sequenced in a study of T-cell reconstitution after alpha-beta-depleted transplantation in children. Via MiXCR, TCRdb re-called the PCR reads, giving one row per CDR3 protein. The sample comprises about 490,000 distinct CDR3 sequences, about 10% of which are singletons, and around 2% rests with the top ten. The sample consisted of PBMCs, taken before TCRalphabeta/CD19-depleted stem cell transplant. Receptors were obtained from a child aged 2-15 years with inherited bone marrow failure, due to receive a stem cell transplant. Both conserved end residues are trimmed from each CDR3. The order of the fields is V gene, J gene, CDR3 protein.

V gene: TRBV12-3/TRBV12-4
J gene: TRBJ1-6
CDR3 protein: ASRLEGGRSPLH

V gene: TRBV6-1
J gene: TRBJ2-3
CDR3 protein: ASSHIPAPDTQY

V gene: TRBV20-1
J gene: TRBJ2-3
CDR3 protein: SARPRTSGTDTQY

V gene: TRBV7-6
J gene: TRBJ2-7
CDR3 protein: ASSPGDRASYEQY

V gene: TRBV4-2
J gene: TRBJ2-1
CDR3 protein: ASIPLGTSGRGSYNEQF

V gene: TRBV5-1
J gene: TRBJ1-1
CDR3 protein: ASSFDGRPEAF

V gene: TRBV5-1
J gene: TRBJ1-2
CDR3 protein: ASSFRTGYGYT

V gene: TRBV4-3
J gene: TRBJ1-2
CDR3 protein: ASSQDYGGHQGYT

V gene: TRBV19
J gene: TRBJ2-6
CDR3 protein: ASRFRGGANVLT

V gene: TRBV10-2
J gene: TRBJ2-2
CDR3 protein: ASSGTENTGELF

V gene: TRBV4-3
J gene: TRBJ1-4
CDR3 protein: ASSQDGRTGNEKLF

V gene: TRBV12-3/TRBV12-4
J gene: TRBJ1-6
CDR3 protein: ASSPTGFGDSPLH

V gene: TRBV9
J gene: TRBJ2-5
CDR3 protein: ASSVDVFQETQY

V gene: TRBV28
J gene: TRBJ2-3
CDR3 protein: ASRPKRGSTQY

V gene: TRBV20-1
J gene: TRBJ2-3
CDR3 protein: SAKQDTQY

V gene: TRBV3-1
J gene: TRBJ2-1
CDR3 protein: ASSQVGGTSDLAEF

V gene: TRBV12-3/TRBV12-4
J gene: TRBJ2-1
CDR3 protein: ASSPDRGGDEQF

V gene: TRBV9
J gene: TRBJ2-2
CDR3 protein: ASSLGVDTGELF

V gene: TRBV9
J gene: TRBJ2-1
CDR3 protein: ASSVDLAGGGNEQF

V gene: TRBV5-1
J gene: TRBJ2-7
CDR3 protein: ASSLGAASYEQY

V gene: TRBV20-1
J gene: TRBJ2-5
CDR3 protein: SARGTATPQETQY

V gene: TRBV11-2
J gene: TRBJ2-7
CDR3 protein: ASTGLAAYEQY

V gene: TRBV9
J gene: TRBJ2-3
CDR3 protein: ASSPVVDTQY

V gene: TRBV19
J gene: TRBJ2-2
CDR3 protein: ASSIGGRGTGELF

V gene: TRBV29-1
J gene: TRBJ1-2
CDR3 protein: SGQEPNYGYT

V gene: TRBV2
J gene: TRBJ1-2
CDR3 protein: ASSEARTGLAYRYT

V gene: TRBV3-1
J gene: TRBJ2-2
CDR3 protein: ASSQEAITGERF

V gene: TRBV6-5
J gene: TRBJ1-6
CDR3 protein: ASSYSGRVASPLH

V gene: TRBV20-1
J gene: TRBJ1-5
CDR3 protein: SARDSRGFEPQH

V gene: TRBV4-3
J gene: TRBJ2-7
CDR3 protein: ASSQDEGYSYEQY

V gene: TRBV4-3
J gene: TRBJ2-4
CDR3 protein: ASSQRQGIQY

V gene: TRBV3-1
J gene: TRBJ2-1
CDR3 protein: ASSVDWFGEQF

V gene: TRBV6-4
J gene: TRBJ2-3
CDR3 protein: ASSATSGGGDTQY

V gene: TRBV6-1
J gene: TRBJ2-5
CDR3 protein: ASRIPGQGTETQY

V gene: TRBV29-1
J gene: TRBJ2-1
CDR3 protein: SVDVSLLDYNEQF

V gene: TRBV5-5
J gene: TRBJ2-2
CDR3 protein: ASSLDGTGVTGELF

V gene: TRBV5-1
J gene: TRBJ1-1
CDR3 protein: ASSDQTGSEAF

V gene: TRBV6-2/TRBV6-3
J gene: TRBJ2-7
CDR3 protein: ASSYGELQQY

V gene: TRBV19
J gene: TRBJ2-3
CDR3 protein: ASSRLTTQY

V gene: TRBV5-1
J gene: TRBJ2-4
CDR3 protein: ASSSWTGQGNIQY

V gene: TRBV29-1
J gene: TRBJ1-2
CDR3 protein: SVEDPPYGYT

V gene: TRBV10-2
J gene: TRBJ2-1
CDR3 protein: ASSELQRGRAYNEQF

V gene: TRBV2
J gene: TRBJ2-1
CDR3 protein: ASSDRGQGAYSGYNEQF

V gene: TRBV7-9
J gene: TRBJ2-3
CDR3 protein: ASSPGRLATSTDTQY

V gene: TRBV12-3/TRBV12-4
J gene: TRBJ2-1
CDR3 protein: ASSLSVGNVNEQF

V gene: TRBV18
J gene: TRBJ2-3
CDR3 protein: ASSPMGNTDTQY

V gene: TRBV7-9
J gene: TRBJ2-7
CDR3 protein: ASSSRRPYEQY

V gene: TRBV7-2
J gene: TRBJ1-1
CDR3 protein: ASSSYPGNTEAF

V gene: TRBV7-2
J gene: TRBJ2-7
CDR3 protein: ASSLSPWDTAYEQY

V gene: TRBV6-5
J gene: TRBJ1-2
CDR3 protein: ASSYIGTVTGYT

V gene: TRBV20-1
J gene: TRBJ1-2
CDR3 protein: SARDLREYGYT

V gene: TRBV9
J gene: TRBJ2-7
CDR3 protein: ASSVDGRALNEQY

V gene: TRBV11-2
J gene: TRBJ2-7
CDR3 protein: ASRGTGITYEQY

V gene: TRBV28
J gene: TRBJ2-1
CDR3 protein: ASRLTGLNYNEQF

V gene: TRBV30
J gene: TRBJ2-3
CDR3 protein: AWSEGAGYTDTQY

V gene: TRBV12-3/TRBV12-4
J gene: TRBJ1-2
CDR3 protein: ASTYPGPYGYT

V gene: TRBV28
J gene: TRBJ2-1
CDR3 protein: ASLAPGLAGVVEQF

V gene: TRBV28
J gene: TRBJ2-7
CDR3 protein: ASSYQDSYEQY

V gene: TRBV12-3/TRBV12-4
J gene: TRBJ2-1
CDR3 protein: ASSFQGDEQF